The TCR beta chain under discussion was sequenced for a study of cytomegalovirus exposure and HLA in healthy donors. Overall study context: Tens of millions of unique TCRs from HLA-typed donors made up an early data release.

Germline-derived CDR1 and CDR2 are SGHNT and YENEEA. The CDR3 is 15 amino acids. The V segment lost 6 bases and the J segment 6 bases; nucleotides outside the gene matches: 8. In regard to this clone: Antigen: not known.

The PCR made use of 60 Vbeta and 13 Jbeta primers. The protocol was immunoSEQ multiplex PCR, while the TCRdb copy is restricted to in-frame clones and leaves out a portion. Among 150,000 to 200,000 clones listed, roughly four fifths were seen once. Broader study findings: Reported findings show TCR beta sequences accurately forecast HLA-A and HLA-B alleles in most subjects. A few of the chains that were CMV-associated were confirmed in vitro to be specific for CMV antigens. An analysis that came later showed most CMV-associated TCR beta chains appearing HLA-restricted.

The rearrangement links TRBV11-3 to TRBJ2-7, with TRBD2 matching over 13 bases. The origin of this receptor is a woman aged 35 to 49 in good health and CMV-seronegative. What was sequenced was PBMCs. The CDR3 DNA sequence: TGTGCCAGCAGGTGGACTAGCGGGAGTTCTGGCGAGCAGTACTTC. Translation: CASRWTSGSSGEQYF. The complete variable domain, with remaining parts taken from reference TRBV11-3 and TRBJ2-7, reads EAGVVQSPRYKIIEKKQPVAFWCNPISGHNTLYWYLQNLGQGPELLIRYENEEAVDDSQLPKDRFSAERLKGVDSTLKIQPAELGDSAVYLCASRWTSGSSGEQYFGPGTRLTVT.